These 9 T cell receptor beta chains came from one sample sequenced in a study of identical twins. A single record per CDR3 protein comes from TCRdb applying MiXCR to the 5' RACE reads. The profile covers 540,000 or so distinct CDR3 sequences, with around 24% appearing a single time and approximately 0.52% taken by the ten largest. The same data also went into a second study, on yellow fever vaccine responses in identical twins.

Sequencing used CD4+ T cells sorted from blood. The receptors come from a woman aged 18-35 years in good health.

The chain is built from TRBV12-3 or TRBV12-4 and TRBJ1-1, with TRBD1 as a possible D gene (6 bases). Trimming removed 7 bases at V and 0 bases at J, with 15 bases between. The CDR3 spans 15 residues. This CDR3 reads CASTLRTGLNTEAFF. The CDR3 DNA reads as TGTGCCAGCACTCTTCGCACAGGGCTGAACACTGAAGCTTTCTTT.

This clonotype was counted only a few times. The J gene is TRBJ2-1, the V gene TRBV5-1, with D possibly matching TRBD2 (6 bases). The V gene's germline CDR1 is SGHRS and CDR2 YFSETQ. The CDR3 sequence is 15 residues long. The V gene lost 6 bases and the J gene lost 5 bases, with 18 bases spanning the gap. The CDR3 DNA is TGCGCCAGCACCCAGGGCGGGGCAGGCAACAATGAGCAGTTCTTC. This translates into CASTQGGAGNNEQFF.

This chain connects TRBV4-2 to TRBJ2-1, with 8 bases matching TRBD2. V trimming: 4 bases; J trimming: 9 bases; junction bases outside the gene matches: 17. Germline-derived CDR1 and CDR2 are LGHNA and YNFKEQ. The CDR3 is made up of 17 amino acids. In DNA, the CDR3 is TGTGCCAGCAGCCGGTCCCTTCCGGGAGGGCCCCGGGGTGAGCAGTTCTTC. Its translation is CASSRSLPGGPRGEQFF.

This clonotype was found a few times. J is TRBJ2-3 and V is TRBV12-3 or TRBV12-4; either TRBD1 or TRBD2 may fit D (5 bases each). CDR3 length equals 15 residues. V lost 5 bases to trimming and J lost 0 bases, with 12 bases between them. CDR3 residues: CASSPGRTSTDTQYF. In DNA, the CDR3 is TGTGCCAGCAGTCCGGGACGGACTAGCACAGATACGCAGTATTTT.

This chain links TRBV18 with TRBJ2-3, with D hard to call. Looked up from germline, CDR1 is KGHSH and CDR2 is LQKENI. The CDR3 sequence is 15 residues long. V lost 4 bases and J 4 bases, leaving 15 bases between the germline ends. CDR3 loop: CASSLPLGSADTQYF. The CDR3 DNA is TGTGCCAGCTCACTACCCCTAGGCTCGGCAGATACGCAGTATTTT.

The chain uses TRBV6-1 and TRBJ2-5, with D perhaps given as TRBD1 or TRBD2 (6 bases each). This CDR3 is 16 amino acids long. V lost 2 bases to trimming and J lost 4 bases, with 17 bases between them. Germline CDR1 MNHNS, CDR2 SASEGT. The CDR3 bases are TGTGCCAGCAGTGAATTAGGGGGAGGAAGTCTAGAGACCCAGTACTTC. Translating gives CASSELGGGSLETQYF.

The chain links TRBV3-1 to TRBJ2-5; TRBD2 agrees at 9 bases. The trim removed 1 base at V and 2 bases at J, leaving 8 bases unmatched. There are 17 residues in the CDR3. Germline V gene sequence: CDR1 LGHDT, CDR2 YNNKEL (reference sequence). The CDR3 region is CASSQGLAGDIQETQYF. CDR3 sequence (DNA): TGTGCCAGCAGCCAAGGGTTAGCGGGGGACATTCAAGAGACCCAGTACTTC.

V is TRBV7-6 and J is TRBJ2-3, with a weak D call TRBD2 (6 bases). The CDR3 runs to 18 residues. V was pared by 1 base and J by 2 bases, with 19 bases between. From germline, CDR1 is SGHVS and CDR2 FNYEAQ. The CDR3 DNA is TGTGCCAGCAGCTTAGTTCGATCCTCGGGAGACCCCACAGATACGCAGTATTTT. It encodes CASSLVRSSGDPTDTQYF.

Concerning this clonotype: Sequence at one end of the junction differs from germline and may be a read error. This rearrangement joins TRBV9 to TRBJ2-1; 8 nucleotides line up with TRBD2. This CDR3 spans 14 amino acids. Germline V lookup: CDR1 SGDLS, CDR2 YYNGEE. CDR3 in DNA: TGTGCCAGCAGCATTAGCGGGACCTACACTGAGCAGTTCTTC. This translates into CASSISGTYTEQFF.